This note documents a single T cell receptor beta chain sequence. This clonotype came up many times. The clone's antigen remains unknown. No much larger clone is present one base from it, and per-base qualities are unavailable. Library generation was performed with multiplex PCR. The run used an Illumina HiSeq 2500. TCRbeta libraries were built by three rounds of nested PCR using primers (Table S4), following protocols modified from ARM-PCR. Before sequencing, PCR products of 200-500 bp were excised from the gel and purified with the QIAquick gel extraction kit. From the authors' description of their analysis: Reads were cleaned with Trimmomatic, merged with FLASH into complete CDR3 sequences, and assigned to V(D)J germline segments with MiTCR. VDJtools was used to compute clonal diversity as the inverse Simpson's index. Productive reads were defined as in-frame sequences without a premature stop codon. The public reads were reprocessed in TCRdb via fastp at Q25 and MiXCR, keeping in-frame beta chains. For every CDR3 protein sequence, its rows merge into one entry that carries the most common genes and DNA. These V and J calls rely on TCRdb rather than the paper's analysis. The sample table shows about 110,000 distinct CDR3 sequences, and 60% to 80% are seen once. The ten most abundant clones make up about 20% of the sample.

The CDR3 holds 17 amino acids from the cysteine to the phenylalanine. Left in the record is the CDR3 DNA by itself, 51 bases read in frame from the first base. V loses 4 bases of germline sequence and J loses 0 bases, and the interval between the two ends is 15 bases. This specimen comes from a study of tumor and adjacent non-tumor tissue in lung cancer (dated by TCRdb to 2016 to 2019). Background on the whole study: Of the cohort, about 11 patients had adenocarcinoma, 2 had squamous cell carcinoma and 1 had small cell lung cancer. Bulk TCRbeta repertoires were compared between lung tumor tissue and matched distant non-tumor lung tissue obtained from under 18 lung cancer patients. Sequencing produced fewer than 150,000,000 productive TCRbeta reads in total, an average of approximately 4 million reads per sample. TCRbeta CDR3 sequencing was performed on around 30 paired specimens, with one tumor sample and one normal lung sample collected per patient. Ages among the approximately 15 patients ranged from about 31 to 76 years, there were roughly 10 men and 5 women, and disease was at TNM stage I to III.

Broader findings and caveats from the paper: Significantly higher TCR diversity (inverse Simpson) was observed in tumor tissue than in normal lung tissue (approximately 400 vs 170, P = 0.0075, Mann-Whitney U test). Peripheral blood was not sequenced, so blood TCRbeta repertoires in these lung cancer patients were not examined. Younger patients had significantly higher TCR diversity, and higher tumor TCR diversity was associated with shorter overall and disease-free survival. The top 100 clones accounted for a significantly larger cumulative portion of the repertoire in normal lung than in tumor tissue. Only 15 or so patients were included in the cohort, and the need for larger samples and more detailed clinical data was noted by the authors. Neither the sequencing platform nor unique molecular identifiers are named or mentioned anywhere in the methods.

RNA was extracted from bulk unsorted tissue and checked for quality with a NanoDrop ND-1000 and an Agilent 2100. Distant non-tumor tissue taken more than 3 cm from the tumor edge was used as the normal lung sample. Newly diagnosed lung cancer patients without prior chemotherapy who had been admitted for thoracic surgery in China between August and November 2014 were enrolled as donors. Patients with previous radiotherapy or chemotherapy, or with another concurrent cancer, were excluded from the study. Pieces of surgical tissue measuring about 1-2.1 cm3 were kept in RNAlater solution and held at -80 degrees C until needed.

The clonotype originates from a man between 60 and 75 years old with non-small cell lung cancer. Material for sequencing was distant non-tumor lung tissue. The chain employs TRBV12-3 or TRBV12-4 and TRBJ2-2, with a tentative D gene TRBD2 over 6 matching bases. The CDR3 amino acid sequence is: CASSSNLGLANTGELFF. The DNA sequence is TGTGCCAGCAGTTCCAATTTGGGACTCGCGAACACCGGGGAGCTGTTTTTT.